A single sample is the source of the 13 T cell receptor beta chains below, sequenced in a study of T cell responses to AZD1222 COVID-19 vaccine. Some clones are missing from TCRdb's copy, which holds only in-frame ones; the method was immunoSEQ multiplex PCR. The repertoire holds roughly 120,000 clones, with 88% as singletons. The source was peripheral blood, collected on day 0 of AZD1222 vaccination. These receptors were obtained from an adult in good health.

This chain joins TRBV29-1 and TRBJ2-7, with 10 bases matching TRBD1. The CDR3 has 15 amino acids. In germline, CDR1 is SQVTM, CDR2 ANQGSEA. V gave up 1 base and J gave up 6 bases; unmatched junction bases: 9. DNA for the CDR3: TGCAGCGTTGAAGGGGGACAGGGGCTGATGGCCGAGCAGTACTTC. As protein: CSVEGGQGLMAEQYF.

This chain connects TRBV29-1 to TRBJ2-2; TRBD1 is a possible D gene (5 bases). Germline V gene data show CDR1 as SQVTM and CDR2 as ANQGSEA. The CDR3 contains 15 residues. V was cut by 5 bases and J by 1 base, with 14 bases left in between. CDR3 region: CSVIHRTVNTGELFF. The CDR3 region has the DNA TGCAGCGTTATACACAGGACGGTGAACACCGGGGAGCTGTTTTTT.

The chain links TRBV5-1 to TRBJ1-2; 8 bases match TRBD1. Germline CDR1 SGHRS, CDR2 YFSETQ. The CDR3 runs to 15 residues. Losses at the gene ends were 5 bases for V and 1 base for J; bases not matched to a gene: 7. The CDR3 DNA sequence: TGCGCCAGCAGGCCGGGACAGGAATTTAACTATGGCTACACCTTC. As protein: CASRPGQEFNYGYTF.

V is TRBV28 and J is TRBJ2-7, with D possibly being TRBD2 (5 bases). The germline V gene has CDR1 MDHEN and CDR2 SYDVKM. This CDR3 spans 15 amino acids. V gave up 5 bases and J gave up 1 base, with 15 bases separating them. This CDR3 reads CASSVGGPGSYEQYF. The CDR3 DNA sequence: TGTGCCAGCAGTGTAGGCGGTCCGGGGTCCTACGAGCAGTACTTC.

The J gene is TRBJ1-2, the V gene TRBV7-8, with 12 bases fitting TRBD1. Germline assignment: CDR1 SGHVS and CDR2 FQNEAQ. There are 15 residues in the CDR3. Trimming cost V 5 bases and J 8 bases; bases outside gene matches: 9. The CDR3 is CASSPRGQGAKGYTF. In DNA form, the CDR3 reads TGTGCCAGCAGCCCGAGGGGACAGGGGGCAAAGGGCTACACCTTC.

This rearrangement joins TRBV9 to TRBJ1-2, with unresolved D. V was shortened by 1 base and J by 5 bases, with 9 bases between the two germline ends. The CDR3 is 13 amino acids. Germline assignment: CDR1 SGDLS and CDR2 YYNGEE. The chain's CDR3 is CASSVWSIYGYTF. DNA of the CDR3: TGTGCCAGCAGCGTATGGAGTATTTATGGCTACACCTTC.

The chain combines TRBV2 with TRBJ1-3; D unclear. This CDR3 spans 12 amino acids. The V end was cut by 4 bases, the J end by 7 bases, with 8 bases between. Germline V gene sequence: CDR1 SNHLY, CDR2 FYNNEI. Written as DNA, the CDR3 is TGTGCCAGCAGTGGCCCCGGGAACACCATATATTTT. As protein: CASSGPGNTIYF.

This chain joins TRBV6-4 and TRBJ1-2; TRBD1 agrees at 8 bases. Trimming at V came to 5 bases and at J to 2 bases, leaving 7 bases not matched to a gene. Per germline, CDR1 MRHNA and CDR2 SNTAGT. CDR3 length: 15 residues. CDR3 protein: CASSPGGDSNYGYTF. The CDR3 nucleotides read TGTGCCAGCAGTCCAGGGGGCGACTCCAACTATGGCTACACCTTC.

This clone has more than one count but fewer than ten. This chain joins TRBV3-1 (or the pseudogene TRBV3-2) and TRBJ1-3; 7 bases map to TRBD1. Trimming removed 4 bases from V and 0 bases from J; junction bases left unmatched: 3. There are 15 residues in the CDR3. In germline, CDR1 is LGHDT, CDR2 YNNKEL (reference sequence). CDR3 residues: CASSLGTDSGNTIYF. The DNA for the CDR3 is TGTGCCAGCAGCCTTGGGACAGACTCTGGAAACACCATATATTTT.

The rearrangement joins TRBV5-5 to TRBJ1-1; 11 bases line up with TRBD1. The V gene's germline CDR1 is SGHKS and CDR2 YYEKEE (reference sequence). Germline trimming cut 4 bases from V and 4 bases from J; bases unmatched to any gene: 9. This CDR3 comprises 16 residues. CDR3 bases: TGTGCCAGCAGCCCAATCTACGGGACAGGGGGCACTGAAGCTTTCTTT. Translating gives CASSPIYGTGGTEAFF.

The CDR3 DNA follows: TGTGCCAGTAGTCTGGTGGGAGGGGGCGCAGGGAACACTGAAGCTTTCTTT. Translating it yields CASSLVGGGAGNTEAFF. This chain uses TRBV19 with TRBJ1-1; 7 positions agree with TRBD1. Germline-derived CDR1 and CDR2 are LNHDA and SQIVND (reference sequence). Losses at the gene ends were 5 bases for V and 1 base for J; bases not matched to a gene: 13. The CDR3 has 17 residues.

This chain uses TRBV21-1 with TRBJ2-7; the table's D call, TRBD1, has no DNA check behind it. TRBV21-1 is described as a pseudogene. This CDR3 is 17 amino acids long. The CDR3 DNA sequence: TGTGCCAGCAGCAAGAACCCGACAGGAACCATCCCCTACGAGCAGTACTTC. Its protein is CASSKNPTGTIPYEQYF.

This clone was counted once. The chain is built from TRBV3-1 (or the pseudogene TRBV3-2) and TRBJ1-2; no clear D gene. V was trimmed by 0 bases and J by 9 bases, leaving 5 bases between them. This CDR3 has 11 amino acids. CDR1 and CDR2 (germline): LGHDT, YNNKEL (reference sequence). The CDR3 coding sequence is TGTGCCAGCAGCCAAGATATCAGCTACACCTTC. Translation: CASSQDISYTF.